This T cell receptor beta chain emerged from a study of T cells in tuberculosis. Study details: CD1B tetramers identified T cells specific for mycobacterial lipid GMM. IGRA-negative adolescents, IGRA-positive adolescents with latent tuberculosis and adults with active tuberculosis formed this South African cohort.

Study-level findings and limits: Smaller distances to GMM-specific TCRs suggested their expansion in active tuberculosis.

Profiled with immunoSEQ multiplex PCR; TCRdb holds only in-frame clones, not every one. The sample includes 45,000 or so clones, 90% to 95% of them seen just once. With regard to this clone: What it binds is unknown.

Latent tuberculosis screening used tuberculin skin test and IGRA at entry. Trimming cost V 0 bases and J 7 bases, with 8 bases left between them. The V gene's germline CDR1 is SGHRS and CDR2 YFSETQ. The CDR3 covers 13 residues. The rearrangement joins TRBV5-1 to TRBJ2-1, with D unclear. Sequencing input: PBMCs. The TCR comes from a donor aged 10-29 years with latent tuberculosis or without tuberculosis infection. The CDR3 loop is CASSLVSGNEQFF. The CDR3 region has the DNA TGCGCCAGCAGCTTGGTTTCCGGGAATGAGCAGTTCTTC.